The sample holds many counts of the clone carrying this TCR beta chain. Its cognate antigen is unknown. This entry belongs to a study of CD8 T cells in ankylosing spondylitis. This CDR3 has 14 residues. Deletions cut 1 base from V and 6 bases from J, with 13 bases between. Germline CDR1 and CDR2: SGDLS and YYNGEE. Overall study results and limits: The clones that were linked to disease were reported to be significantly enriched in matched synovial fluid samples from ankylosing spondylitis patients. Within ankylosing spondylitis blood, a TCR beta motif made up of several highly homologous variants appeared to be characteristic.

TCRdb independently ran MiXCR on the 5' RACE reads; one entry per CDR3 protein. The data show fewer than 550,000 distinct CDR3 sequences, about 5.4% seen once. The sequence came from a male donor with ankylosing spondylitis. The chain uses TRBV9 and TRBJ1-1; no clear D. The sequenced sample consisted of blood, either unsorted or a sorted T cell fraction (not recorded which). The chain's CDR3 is CASSVNDFPPEAFF. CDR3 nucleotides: TGTGCCAGCAGCGTAAACGACTTCCCCCCTGAAGCTTTCTTT.